A selection of T cell receptor beta chains follows, all from one sample in a study of T cell repertoires in cytomegalovirus infection. TCRdb called the reads again in MiXCR, with one record for every CDR3 protein. The sample includes hundreds of thousands of distinct CDR3 sequences, approximately 42% seen only once; the top ten take around two fifths. What these receptors recognize is not known. The sequences come from cultured PBMCs, collected from culture after CMV antigen stimulation. Receptors originate from a human donor in good health (CMV status not recorded). Some clones in this sample may be carry-over from other donors' samples. The CDR3 runs from the conserved cysteine through the conserved F or W. Fields, in order: CDR3 DNA, CDR3 protein, D gene, V gene, J gene, clone size. The D gene is left open where the match is weak. A clone size is listed for some rows: how often the clone was seen (once, few, many), or a class if it is expanded.

TGTGCCAGCAGCGTGGGATCGGTCTTTTTTACAGATACGCAGTATTTT,CASSVGSVFFTDTQYF,-,TRBV5-5,TRBJ2-3,-
TGTGCCAGCAGCTTATTTGCTAGGGGACCCCAGTTCTTC,CASSLFARGPQFF,-,TRBV11-2,TRBJ2-1,-
TGCAGTGGCCGACTAGCGGGACGTACAGATACGCAGTATTTT,CSGRLAGRTDTQYF,TRBD2,TRBV20-1,TRBJ2-3,-
TGTGCCAGCAGCTGGAGAGGAAGCGGGGGACCCACAGATACGCAGTATTTT,CASSWRGSGGPTDTQYF,TRBD2,TRBV5-5,TRBJ2-3,-
TGTGCCACCAGCAGAATTGGACAGGGAGGAGAGACCCAGTACTTC,CATSRIGQGGETQYF,TRBD1,TRBV15,TRBJ2-5,-
TGTGCCAGTAATCCCCGGGGGGCGCGGGGCACTGAAGCTTTCTTT,CASNPRGARGTEAFF,-,TRBV19,TRBJ1-1,few
TGCGCCAGCAGCTTTACCGGGACGGTGAACACTGAAGCTTTCTTT,CASSFTGTVNTEAFF,-,TRBV5-1,TRBJ1-1,few
TGTGCCAGCAGCTTGTTCAGATACACCGGGGAGCTGTTTTTT,CASSLFRYTGELFF,-,TRBV7-2,TRBJ2-2,many
TGTGCCTGGAGTCCGGGGGCGATGGTAGAGACCCAGTACTTC,CAWSPGAMVETQYF,-,TRBV30,TRBJ2-5,-
TGTGCCAGTAGTATGGAAGGTAGGAGGAGAAGCAGCTATGGCTACACCTTC,CASSMEGRRRSSYGYTF,-,TRBV19,TRBJ1-2,-
TGTGCCAGCAGTACTCGGGAATATCCCAACTACGAGCAGTACTTC,CASSTREYPNYEQYF,-,TRBV12-3/TRBV12-4,TRBJ2-7,-
TGTGCCAGCAGCGAACCGGGACAGGGTATCTCTGGGGCCAACGTCCTGACTTTC,CASSEPGQGISGANVLTF,TRBD1,TRBV7-2,TRBJ2-6,-
TGTGCCAGCGGCCGTGGGACGGTTTCGGCTTTCTTT,CASGRGTVSAFF,-,TRBV6-5,TRBJ1-1,-
TGCGCCAGCAGCTCAATGTCAGGGGGTAGCACCGGGGAGCTGTTTTTT,CASSSMSGGSTGELFF,TRBD1,TRBV5-1,TRBJ2-2,-
TGTGCCAGCAGCGTCAGTTCTCGACTGGCAGTTGAAGCTTTCTTT,CASSVSSRLAVEAFF,-,TRBV27,TRBJ1-1,many
TGCGCCAGCAGCCAGCCCGGACAGGATGAAGCTTTCTTT,CASSQPGQDEAFF,TRBD1,TRBV4-1,TRBJ1-1,-
TGTGCCAGCAAAGGACTAGCGGGAGTTCGCGAGCAGTACTTC,CASKGLAGVREQYF,TRBD2,TRBV2,TRBJ2-7,-
TGTGCCAGCAGCAGACTAGCGGGCCTCTCCTACAATGAGCAGTTCTTC,CASSRLAGLSYNEQFF,TRBD2,TRBV6-5,TRBJ2-1,-
TGTGCCAGCAGCTTATCCCCTGACCCCTATGGCTACACCTTC,CASSLSPDPYGYTF,-,TRBV7-2,TRBJ1-2,-
TGTGCCACCAGCGTAGGAATACTAGGCGAGCAGTACTTC,CATSVGILGEQYF,-,TRBV15,TRBJ2-7,-
TGTGCCAGCAGATTGGACAGGGAAGTCTACGAGCAGAACTTC,CASRLDREVYEQNF,TRBD1,TRBV2,TRBJ2-7,-
TGTGCCAGCAGTTACTGGACAGGGAAGAGCGTGAACACTGAAGCTTTCTTT,CASSYWTGKSVNTEAFF,TRBD1,TRBV6-5,TRBJ1-1,-
TGTGCCAGCAGCCCCTTAGGCGGGGTCTGGGCTGAGACCCAGTACTTC,CASSPLGGVWAETQYF,-,TRBV7-2,TRBJ2-5,few
TGTGCCAGCAGTAGGAGAAATTATGGCTACACCTTC,CASSRRNYGYTF,-,TRBV28,TRBJ1-2,few
TGTGCCAGCAGTTTCGTACCCGGAGAGACCCAGTACTTC,CASSFVPGETQYF,-,TRBV12-3/TRBV12-4,TRBJ2-5,once
TGTGCCAGTAGTATAAGGTTGGGATTTAGTAAGACCGGGGAGCTGTTTTTT,CASSIRLGFSKTGELFF,-,TRBV19,TRBJ2-2,-
TGTGCCAGCAGTGAAAAAACAGGGGCCTATCAGCCCCAGCATTTT,CASSEKTGAYQPQHF,TRBD1,TRBV6-1,TRBJ1-5,once